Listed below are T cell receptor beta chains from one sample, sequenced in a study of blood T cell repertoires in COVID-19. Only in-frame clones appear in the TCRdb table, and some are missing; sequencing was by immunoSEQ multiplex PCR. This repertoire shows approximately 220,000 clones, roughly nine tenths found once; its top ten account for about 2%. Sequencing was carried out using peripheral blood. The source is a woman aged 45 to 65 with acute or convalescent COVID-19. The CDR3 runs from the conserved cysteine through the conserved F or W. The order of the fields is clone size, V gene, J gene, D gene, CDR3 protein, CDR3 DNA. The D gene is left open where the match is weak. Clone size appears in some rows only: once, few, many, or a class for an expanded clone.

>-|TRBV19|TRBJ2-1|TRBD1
CASRSPGTGSEEQFF
TGTGCCAGTAGATCCCCCGGGACAGGGTCAGAGGAGCAGTTCTTC
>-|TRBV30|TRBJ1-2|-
CAWSTAGDYTF
TGTGCCTGGTCGACAGCAGGGGACTACACCTTC
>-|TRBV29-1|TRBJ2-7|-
CSVAGGAYEQYF
TGCAGCGTTGCCGGAGGGGCCTACGAGCAGTACTTC
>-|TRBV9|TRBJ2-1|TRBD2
CASSVGGLAGANRNNEQFF
TGTGCCAGCAGCGTAGGTGGTCTAGCGGGAGCAAATCGAAACAATGAGCAGTTCTTC
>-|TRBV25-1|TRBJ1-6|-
CASSGGPLYNSPLHF
TGTGCCAGCAGTGGAGGGCCCCTATATAATTCACCCCTCCACTTT
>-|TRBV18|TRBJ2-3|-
CASSPPGLLGDTQYF
TGTGCCAGCTCACCACCAGGACTTTTGGGAGATACGCAGTATTTT
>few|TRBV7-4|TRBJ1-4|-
CASSPSTERLFF
TGTGCCAGCAGCCCCAGTACTGAGAGGCTGTTTTTT
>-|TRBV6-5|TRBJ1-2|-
CASSPWGGNYGYTF
TGTGCCAGCAGCCCCTGGGGGGGGAACTATGGCTACACCTTC
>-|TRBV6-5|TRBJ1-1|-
CASSPLGGSNTEAFF
TGTGCCAGCAGTCCCCTGGGGGGATCGAACACTGAAGCTTTCTTT
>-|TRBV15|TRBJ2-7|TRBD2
CATSVGLADSYEQYF
TGTGCCACCAGCGTTGGGCTAGCGGACTCCTACGAGCAGTACTTC
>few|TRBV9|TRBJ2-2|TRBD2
CASSVAGTSLTGELFF
TGTGCCAGCAGCGTGGCCGGGACTAGCCTCACCGGGGAGCTGTTTTTT
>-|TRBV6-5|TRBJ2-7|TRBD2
CASSNPSGFTYEQYF
TGTGCCAGCAGTAACCCTAGCGGTTTTACCTACGAGCAGTACTTC
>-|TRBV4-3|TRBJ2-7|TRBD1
CASSHAWQGAIYEQYF
TGCGCCAGCAGCCACGCGTGGCAGGGGGCCATCTACGAGCAGTACTTC
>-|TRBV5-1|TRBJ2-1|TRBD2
CASRPLAATYNEQFF
TGCGCCAGCAGGCCACTAGCGGCCACCTACAATGAGCAGTTCTTC
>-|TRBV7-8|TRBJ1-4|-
CASSSQGSVEKLFF
TGTGCCAGCAGCTCCCAGGGGTCGGTCGAAAAACTGTTTTTT
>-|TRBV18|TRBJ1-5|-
CASSPQATADQPQHF
TGTGCCAGCTCACCACAAGCTACTGCGGATCAGCCCCAGCATTTT
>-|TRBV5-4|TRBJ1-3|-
CASSLAGFPPSGNTIYF
TGTGCCAGCAGCTTGGCCGGTTTTCCTCCTTCTGGAAACACCATATATTTT
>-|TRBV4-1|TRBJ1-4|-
CASSQEGSRFEKLFF
TGCGCCAGCAGCCAAGAGGGCAGTAGGTTTGAAAAACTGTTTTTT
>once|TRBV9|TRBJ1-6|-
CASSGTENRNSPLHF
TGTGCCAGCAGCGGGACAGAAAACCGAAATTCACCCCTCCACTTT
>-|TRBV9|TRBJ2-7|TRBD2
CASSRGDSYEQYF
TGTGCCAGCAGCCGGGGGGACTCCTACGAGCAGTACTTC
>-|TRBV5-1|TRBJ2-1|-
CASSLEGVVDEQFF
TGCGCCAGCAGCTTGGAGGGGGTGGTTGATGAGCAGTTCTTC
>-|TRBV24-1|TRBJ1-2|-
CATSKREGRWPYGYTF
TGTGCCACCAGTAAAAGGGAGGGGAGGTGGCCCTACGGCTACACCTTC